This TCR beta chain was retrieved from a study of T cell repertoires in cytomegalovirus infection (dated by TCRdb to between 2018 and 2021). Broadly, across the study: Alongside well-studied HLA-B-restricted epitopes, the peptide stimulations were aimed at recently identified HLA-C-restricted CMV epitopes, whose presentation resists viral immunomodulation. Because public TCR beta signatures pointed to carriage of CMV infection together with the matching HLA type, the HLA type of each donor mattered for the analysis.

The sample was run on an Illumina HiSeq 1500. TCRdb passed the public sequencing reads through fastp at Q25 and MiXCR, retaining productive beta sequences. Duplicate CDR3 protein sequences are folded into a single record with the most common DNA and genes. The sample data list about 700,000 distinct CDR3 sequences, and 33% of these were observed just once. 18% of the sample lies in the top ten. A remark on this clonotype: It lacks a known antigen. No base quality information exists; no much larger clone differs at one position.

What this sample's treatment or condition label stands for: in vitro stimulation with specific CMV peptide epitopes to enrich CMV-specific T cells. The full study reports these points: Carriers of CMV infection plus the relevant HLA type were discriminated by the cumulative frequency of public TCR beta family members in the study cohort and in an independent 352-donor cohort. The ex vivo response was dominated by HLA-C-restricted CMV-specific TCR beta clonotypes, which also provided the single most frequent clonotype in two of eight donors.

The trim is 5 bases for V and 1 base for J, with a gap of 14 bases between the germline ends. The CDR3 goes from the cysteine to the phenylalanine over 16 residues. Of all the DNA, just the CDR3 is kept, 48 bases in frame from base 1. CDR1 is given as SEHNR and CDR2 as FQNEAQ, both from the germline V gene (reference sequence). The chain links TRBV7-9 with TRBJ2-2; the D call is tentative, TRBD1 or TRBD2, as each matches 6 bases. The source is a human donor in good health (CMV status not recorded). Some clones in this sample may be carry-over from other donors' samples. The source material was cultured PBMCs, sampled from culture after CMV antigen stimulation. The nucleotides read TGTGCCAGCAGCCCCCTCGGGGGACAGAACACCGGGGAGCTGTTTTTT. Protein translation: CASSPLGGQNTGELFF. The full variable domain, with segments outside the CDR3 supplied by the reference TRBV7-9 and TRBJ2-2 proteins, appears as DTGVSQNPRHKITKRGQNVTFRCDPISEHNRLYWYRQTLGQGPEFLTYFQNEAQLEKSRLLSDRFSAERPKGSFSTLEIQRTEQGDSAMYLCASSPLGGQNTGELFFGEGSRLTVL.